One T cell receptor (beta chain) is described in this entry. The data are from a study of blood T cell repertoires in COVID-19. Background on the study: Samples taken during acute and convalescent COVID-19 were collected in the United States, Italy and Spain.

This CDR3 region has 13 residues. Germline values: CDR1 SGDLS, CDR2 YYNGEE. Trimming cost V 3 bases and J 0 bases, with 6 bases left between them. Study processing details: Quantification of nucleated cells was approximated via reference gene primer amplification. Profiling relied on immunoSEQ multiplex PCR, and the TCRdb table lists in-frame clones only, not all of them. V, J and clone size are taken as reported in that table, and D and trimming were inferred from the DNA itself. The sample lists about 240,000 clones, roughly 80% seen once, with less than 4% in the top ten. Specimen: peripheral blood. The clonotype was recovered from a young woman with acute or convalescent COVID-19. The genes are TRBV9 and TRBJ1-1; tentative D call: TRBD1 (6 bases). The CDR3 protein is CASSAGVNTEAFF. CDR3 in DNA: TGTGCCAGCAGCGCAGGGGTGAACACTGAAGCTTTCTTT. Looking up the rest from reference TRBV9 and TRBJ1-1 gives the full variable domain: DSGVTQTPKHLITATGQRVTLRCSPRSGDLSVYWYQQSLDQGLQFLIQYYNGEERAKGNILERFSAQQFPDLHSELNLSSLELGDSALYFCASSAGVNTEAFFGQGTRLTVV.